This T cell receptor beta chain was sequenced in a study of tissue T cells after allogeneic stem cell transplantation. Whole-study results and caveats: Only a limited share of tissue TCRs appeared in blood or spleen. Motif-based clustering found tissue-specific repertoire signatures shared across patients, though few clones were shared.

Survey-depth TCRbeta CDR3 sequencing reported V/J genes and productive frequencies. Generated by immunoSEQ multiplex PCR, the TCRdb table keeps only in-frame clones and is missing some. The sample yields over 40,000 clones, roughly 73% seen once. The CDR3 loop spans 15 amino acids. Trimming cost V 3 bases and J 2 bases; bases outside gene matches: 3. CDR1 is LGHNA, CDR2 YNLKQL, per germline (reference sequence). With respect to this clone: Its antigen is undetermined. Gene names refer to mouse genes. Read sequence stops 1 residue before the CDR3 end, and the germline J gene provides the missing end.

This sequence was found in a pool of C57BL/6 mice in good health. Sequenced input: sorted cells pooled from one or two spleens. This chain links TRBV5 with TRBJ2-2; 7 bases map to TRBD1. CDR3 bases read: TGTGCCAGCAGCCAGACAGGGATTAACACCGGGCAGCTCTAC. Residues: CASSQTGINTGQLY. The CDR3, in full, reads CASSQTGINTGQLYF.